This is a list of T cell receptor beta chains from one sample in a study of shared clonotypes between healthy human individuals. TCRdb keeps only in-frame clones here, not all; method: immunoSEQ multiplex PCR. The table lists over 2 million clones, over 85% of them singletons. Sequencing was performed on naive CD4+ T cells sorted from blood. Receptor source: a man between 18 and 29 years old in good health. Each CDR3 is given with its conserved first and last residue. Each record gives: J gene, D gene, clone size, V gene, CDR3 length, CDR3 DNA, CDR3 protein. D genes are given only for firm matches. The size field is filled for only some rows; it gives once, few, many or a size class.

>TRBJ1-1|NA|NA|TRBV10-3|13
TGTGCCATCAGTGGGCCGGAAAACACTGAAGCTTTCTTT
CAISGPENTEAFF
>TRBJ2-7|NA|NA|TRBV10-3|12
TGTGCCATCAGCCGAGAGGTTTACGAGCAGTACTTC
CAISREVYEQYF
>TRBJ2-7|NA|once|TRBV2|12
TGTGCCAGCACCCCGGGTAGCTACGAGCAGTACTTC
CASTPGSYEQYF
>TRBJ2-7|NA|once|TRBV6-5|12
TGTGCCAGCAGTTATGAGGGTAGAGAGCAGTACTTC
CASSYEGREQYF
>TRBJ1-3|NA|NA|TRBV6-4|16
TGTGCCAGCAGTGACTCGAAAGCGGCAGGAGGAAACACCATATATTTT
CASSDSKAAGGNTIYF
>TRBJ2-6|NA|NA|TRBV30|15
TGTGCCTGGAGTGTACGGGCCTCTGGGGCCAACGTCCTGACTTTC
CAWSVRASGANVLTF
>TRBJ2-6|NA|NA|TRBV9|15
TGTGCCAGTGAAGAAGGACATACTGGGGCCAACGTCCTGACTTTC
CASEEGHTGANVLTF
>TRBJ2-7|NA|NA|TRBV4-3|15
TGCGCCAGCAGCCAGAGCCTGACTAGCCCCAGGGGGCAGTACTTC
CASSQSLTSPRGQYF
>TRBJ2-1|TRBD1|NA|TRBV10-3|15
TGTGCCATCAGTTTGGGACAGCACTCCTACAATGAGCAGTTCTTC
CAISLGQHSYNEQFF
>TRBJ2-7|NA|NA|TRBV4-1|14
TGCGCCAGCAGCCCCAGTCCCAGCTCCTACGAGCAGTACTTC
CASSPSPSSYEQYF
>TRBJ1-5|NA|NA|TRBV18|14
TGTGCCAGCTCACCACCGGGTCCAGGACGGCCCCAGCATTTT
CASSPPGPGRPQHF
>TRBJ1-2|TRBD1|NA|TRBV30|14
TGTGCCTGGAGCAGGACAGGGGTCCTCTATGGCTACACCTTC
CAWSRTGVLYGYTF
>TRBJ2-1|NA|NA|TRBV7-3|16
TGTGCCAGCAGCTTAACGGGGAGCAGCTCCTACAATGAGCAGTTCTTC
CASSLTGSSSYNEQFF
>TRBJ2-7|NA|NA|TRBV18|13
TGTGCCAGCTCACCACTATTTACCTACGAGCAGTACTTC
CASSPLFTYEQYF
>TRBJ1-1|TRBD1|NA|TRBV30|13
TGTGCCTGGAGTACAGGGGCGAACACTGAAGCTTTCTTT
CAWSTGANTEAFF
>TRBJ2-5|NA|NA|TRBV27|13
TGTGCCAGCAGTTTCCAGGGTAGAGAGACCCAGTACTTC
CASSFQGRETQYF
>TRBJ2-5|TRBD2|NA|TRBV30|15
TGTGCCTGGAGATTTGGGACTAGCGGGGGAGAGACCCAGTACTTC
CAWRFGTSGGETQYF
>TRBJ2-5|NA|NA|TRBV2|13
TGTGCCAGCAGCAACGGGGGTCGCGAGACCCAGTACTTC
CASSNGGRETQYF
>TRBJ2-2|NA|NA|TRBV6-6|15
TGTGCCAGCAGTTACTCCCGTGGGGGTCCCGGGGAGCTGTTTTTT
CASSYSRGGPGELFF
>TRBJ2-3|NA|NA|TRBV27|14
TGTGCCAGCAGTTTAAGGACTGAGACAGATACGCAGTATTTT
CASSLRTETDTQYF
>TRBJ2-1|NA|NA|TRBV4-1|12
TGCGCCAGCAGCCAAGAGTTAGGTGAGCAGTTCTTC
CASSQELGEQFF